The clone carrying this T cell receptor (beta chain) was picked up many times. Its antigen remains unidentified. The cDNA was generated through 5'RACE incorporating 10-nucleotide random UMIs. Over 170 million TCR-beta sequences from 15-18 subjects came out of each sequencing run. TCRdb re-called the 5' RACE reads through MiXCR, storing one row per CDR3 protein. The repertoire has fewer than 85,000 distinct CDR3 sequences, around 4.2% of them found once; the top ten carry 1.3%. The data belong to a study of neurological immune-mediated disorders. Study-wide results and limits: HTLV-1-associated myelopathy displayed the greatest TCR clonal expansion, and multiple sclerosis exhibited the smallest, lower than that of healthy controls.

V was cut by 1 base and J by 6 bases, with 8 bases left in between. The CDR3 consists of 14 residues. The germline gives CDR1 SGHDT, CDR2 YYEEEE. J is TRBJ1-6 and V is TRBV5-6; no definite D call. The specimen sequenced was PBMCs. The origin of this receptor is a man aged 25-45 years with multiple sclerosis. CDR3 loop: CASSLIQINSPLHF. In DNA form, the CDR3 reads TGTGCCAGCAGCTTGATTCAGATTAATTCACCCCTCCACTTT.